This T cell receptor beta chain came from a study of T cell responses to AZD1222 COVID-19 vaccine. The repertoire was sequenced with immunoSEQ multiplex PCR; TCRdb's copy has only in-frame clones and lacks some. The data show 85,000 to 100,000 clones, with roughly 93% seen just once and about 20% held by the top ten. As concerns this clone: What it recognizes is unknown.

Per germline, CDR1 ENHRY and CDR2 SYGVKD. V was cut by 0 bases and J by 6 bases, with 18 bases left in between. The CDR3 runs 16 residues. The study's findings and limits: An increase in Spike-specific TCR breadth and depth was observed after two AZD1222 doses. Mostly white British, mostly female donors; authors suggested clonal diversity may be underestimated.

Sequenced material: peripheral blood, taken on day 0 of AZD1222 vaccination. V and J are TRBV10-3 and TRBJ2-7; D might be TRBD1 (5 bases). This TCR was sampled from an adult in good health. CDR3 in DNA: TGTGCCATCAGTGAGTCCCGACAGAGAACGTCATTCGAGCAGTACTTC. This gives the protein CAISESRQRTSFEQYF.